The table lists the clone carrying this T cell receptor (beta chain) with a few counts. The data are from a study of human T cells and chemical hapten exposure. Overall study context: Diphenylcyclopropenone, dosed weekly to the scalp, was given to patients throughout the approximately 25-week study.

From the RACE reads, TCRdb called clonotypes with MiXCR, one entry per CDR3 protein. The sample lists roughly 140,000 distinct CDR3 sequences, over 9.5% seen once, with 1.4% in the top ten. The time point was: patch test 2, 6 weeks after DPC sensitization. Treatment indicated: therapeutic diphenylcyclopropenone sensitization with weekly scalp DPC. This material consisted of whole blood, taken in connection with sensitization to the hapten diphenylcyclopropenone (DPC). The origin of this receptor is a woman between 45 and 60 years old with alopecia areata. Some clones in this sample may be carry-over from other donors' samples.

The CDR3 DNA is TGTGCCAGCAGACCCGGGACAGGGGTTGAAAAACTGTTTTTT. This encodes CASRPGTGVEKLFF. The V and J genes are TRBV2 and TRBJ1-4; 10 bases match TRBD1. This CDR3 contains 14 residues. Germline CDR1 SNHLY, CDR2 FYNNEI. V was clipped by 6 bases and J by 7 bases; unmatched bases: 5.